The 7 T cell receptor beta chains listed next were all sequenced from one sample in a study of T cells in Graves' hyperthyroidism and ophthalmopathy. There were TCR beta CDR3 regions amplified from RNA transcripts. The HTBI primer set was used in a first-round RT-PCR of the TCR CDR3. TCRdb ran MiXCR on the multiplex PCR reads and lists one entry per CDR3 protein. The sample shows 690,000 or so distinct CDR3 sequences, about 17% of them seen only once. The sequencing sample was made of blood. These receptors all come from a woman in her 50s with Graves' hyperthyroidism that later progressed to Graves' ophthalmopathy.

In its sample, this clonotype was seen many times. The chain links TRBV11-2 to TRBJ1-3, with D uncertain. Germline V gene sequence: CDR1 SGHAT, CDR2 FQNNGV. The CDR3 is made up of 13 amino acids. Between the trimmed V and J ends, which lost 2 bases and 8 bases, there was a span of 10 bases. In nucleotides, the CDR3 is TGTGCCAGCAGCTTATGGTCTTCTGACACCATATATTTT. Protein sequence: CASSLWSSDTIYF.

The chain has TRBV27 and TRBJ2-4, with TRBD1 matching 7 bases. The CDR3 consists of 16 residues. Trimming at V came to 5 bases and at J to 1 base, leaving 8 bases not matched to a gene. Looked up from germline, CDR1 is MNHEY and CDR2 is SMNVEV (reference sequence). CDR3 loop: CASSPRQGRAKNIQYF. CDR3 DNA sequence: TGTGCCAGCAGTCCCAGACAGGGTCGGGCCAAAAACATTCAGTACTTC.

In its sample, this clonotype was seen many times. The chain carries TRBV12-3 or TRBV12-4 and TRBJ1-1; D is perhaps TRBD1 (5 bases). The CDR3 is 14 residues long. The V end lost 6 bases, the J end lost 3 bases, and 14 bases lay between the germline ends. Here the CDR3 reads CASSLQAFDTEAFF. The CDR3 nucleotides read TGTGCCAGCAGCCTACAGGCCTTTGACACTGAAGCTTTCTTT.

This clonotype was detected ten times or more. The rearrangement uses TRBV3-1 and TRBJ2-5; the D gene is possibly TRBD2 (6 bases). V was pared by 1 base and J by 7 bases, with 19 bases between. From germline, CDR1 is LGHDT and CDR2 YNNKEL (reference sequence). The CDR3 runs to 16 residues. The CDR3 here is CASSQVTAAARGTQYF. The CDR3 nucleotides read TGTGCCAGCAGCCAAGTTACCGCCGCCGCGCGGGGGACCCAGTACTTC.

Remarks on this clonotype: This may stem from a read error, because a much larger clone lies one nucleotide away. CDR3 DNA: TGTGCCAGCAGCTTAGCCCCCGGAAGTGTTATTGACAGTTCACCCCTCCACTTT. Residues: CASSLAPGSVIDSSPLHF. The chain couples TRBV11-2 to TRBJ1-6, with TRBD1 as a possible D gene (5 bases). This CDR3 spans 18 amino acids. V was clipped by 1 base and J by 9 bases, with 22 bases between them. Germline V gene data show CDR1 as SGHAT and CDR2 as FQNNGV.

CDR3 region: CAWSWGQLNEKLFF. CDR3 bases: TGTGCCTGGAGTTGGGGACAGCTAAATGAAAAACTGTTTTTT. The J gene is TRBJ1-4, the V gene TRBV30; 7 nucleotides align to TRBD1. The CDR3 contains 14 residues. Germline trimming cut 2 bases from V and 5 bases from J; bases unmatched to any gene: 5. CDR1 GTSNPN and CDR2 SVGIG come from the germline V gene (reference sequence).

The V and J genes are TRBV5-8 and TRBJ1-6, with D perhaps TRBD1 (5 bases). The V gene lost 5 bases and the J gene lost 0 bases, with 15 bases spanning the gap. Germline CDR1 is SGHTS and CDR2 is YDEGEE. The CDR3 is 17 residues long. The CDR3 spells CASSFGGGSSYNSPLHF. As DNA, the CDR3 is TGTGCCAGCAGTTTTGGTGGGGGAAGCTCCTATAATTCACCCCTCCACTTT.